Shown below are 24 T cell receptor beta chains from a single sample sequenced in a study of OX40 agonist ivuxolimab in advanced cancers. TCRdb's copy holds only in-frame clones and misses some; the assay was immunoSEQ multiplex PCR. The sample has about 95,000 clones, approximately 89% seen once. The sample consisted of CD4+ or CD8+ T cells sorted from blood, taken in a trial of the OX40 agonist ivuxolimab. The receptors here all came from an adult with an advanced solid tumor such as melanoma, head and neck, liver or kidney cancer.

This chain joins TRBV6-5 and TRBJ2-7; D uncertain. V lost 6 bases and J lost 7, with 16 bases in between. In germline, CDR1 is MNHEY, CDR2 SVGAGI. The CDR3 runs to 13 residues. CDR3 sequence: CASSPLLHEEQYF. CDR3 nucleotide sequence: TGTGCCAGCAGCCCCCTATTACACGAAGAGCAGTACTTC.

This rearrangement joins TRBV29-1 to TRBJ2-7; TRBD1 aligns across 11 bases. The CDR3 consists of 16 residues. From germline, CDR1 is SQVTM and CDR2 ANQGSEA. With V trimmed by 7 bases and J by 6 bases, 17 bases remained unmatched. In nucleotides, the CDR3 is TGCAGCGCCTTTTCTCCGGGACAGGGGGTCGGAGTCGAGCAGTACTTC. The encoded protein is CSAFSPGQGVGVEQYF.

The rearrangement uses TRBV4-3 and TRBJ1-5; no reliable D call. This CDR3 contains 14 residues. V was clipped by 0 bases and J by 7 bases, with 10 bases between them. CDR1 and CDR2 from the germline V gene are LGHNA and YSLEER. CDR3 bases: TGCGCCAGCAGCCAAGATCTCGAGACCCAGCCCCAGCATTTT. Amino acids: CASSQDLETQPQHF.

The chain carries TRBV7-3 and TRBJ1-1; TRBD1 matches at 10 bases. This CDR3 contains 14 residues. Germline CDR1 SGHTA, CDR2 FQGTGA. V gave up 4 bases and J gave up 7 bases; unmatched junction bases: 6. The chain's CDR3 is CASSSQTGGSEAFF. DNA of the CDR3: TGTGCCAGCAGCTCACAGACAGGGGGCAGTGAAGCTTTCTTT.

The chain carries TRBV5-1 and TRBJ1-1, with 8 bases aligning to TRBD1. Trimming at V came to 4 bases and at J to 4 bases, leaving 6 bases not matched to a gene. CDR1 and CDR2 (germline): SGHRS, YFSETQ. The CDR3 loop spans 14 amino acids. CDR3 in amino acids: CASSPRTGGTEAFF. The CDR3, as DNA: TGCGCCAGCAGCCCCCGTACAGGGGGCACTGAAGCTTTCTTT. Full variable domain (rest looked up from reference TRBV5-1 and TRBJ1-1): KAGVTQTPRYLIKTRGQQVTLSCSPISGHRSVSWYQQTPGQGLQFLFEYFSETQRNKGNFPGRFSGRQFSNSRSEMNVSTLELGDSALYLCASSPRTGGTEAFFGQGTRLTVV.

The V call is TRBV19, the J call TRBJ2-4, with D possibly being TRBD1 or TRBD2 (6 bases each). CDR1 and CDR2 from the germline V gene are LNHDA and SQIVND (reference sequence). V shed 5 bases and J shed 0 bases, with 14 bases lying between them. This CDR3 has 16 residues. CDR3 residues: CASSFSRGEAKNIQYF. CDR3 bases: TGTGCCAGTAGTTTCTCGAGGGGGGAAGCCAAAAACATTCAGTACTTC.

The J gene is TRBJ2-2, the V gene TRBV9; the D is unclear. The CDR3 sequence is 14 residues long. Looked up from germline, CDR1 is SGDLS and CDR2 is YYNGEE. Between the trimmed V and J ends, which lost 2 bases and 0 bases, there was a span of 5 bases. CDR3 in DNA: TGTGCCAGCAGCGTCCAGTCGAACACCGGGGAGCTGTTTTTT. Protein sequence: CASSVQSNTGELFF.

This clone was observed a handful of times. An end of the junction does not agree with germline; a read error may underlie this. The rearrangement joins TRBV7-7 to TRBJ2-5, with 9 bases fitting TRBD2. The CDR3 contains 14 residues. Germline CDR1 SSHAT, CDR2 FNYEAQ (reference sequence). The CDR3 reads CASSLSGGSETQYF. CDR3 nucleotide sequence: TGTGCTAGCAGTCTTAGCGGGGGATCGGAGACCCAGTACTTC.

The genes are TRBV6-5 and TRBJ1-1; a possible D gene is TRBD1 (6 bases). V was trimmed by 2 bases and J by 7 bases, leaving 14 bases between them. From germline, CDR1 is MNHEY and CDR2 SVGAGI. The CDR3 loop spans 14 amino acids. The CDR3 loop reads CASSYPDRPFEAFF. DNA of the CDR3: TGTGCCAGCAGTTACCCCGACAGGCCATTTGAAGCTTTCTTT.

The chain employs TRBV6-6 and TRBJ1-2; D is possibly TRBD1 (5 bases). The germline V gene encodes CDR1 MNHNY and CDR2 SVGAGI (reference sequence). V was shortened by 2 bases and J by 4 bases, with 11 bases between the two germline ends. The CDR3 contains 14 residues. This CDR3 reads CASSYERDSYGYTF. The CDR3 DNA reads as TGTGCCAGCAGTTACGAACGGGACTCCTATGGCTACACCTTC.

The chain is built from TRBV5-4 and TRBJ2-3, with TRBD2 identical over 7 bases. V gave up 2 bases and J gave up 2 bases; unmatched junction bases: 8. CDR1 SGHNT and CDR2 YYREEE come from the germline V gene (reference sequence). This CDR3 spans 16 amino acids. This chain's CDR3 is CASSFRRLADTDTQYF. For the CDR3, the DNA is TGTGCCAGCAGCTTCAGGCGGCTAGCGGACACAGATACGCAGTATTTT.

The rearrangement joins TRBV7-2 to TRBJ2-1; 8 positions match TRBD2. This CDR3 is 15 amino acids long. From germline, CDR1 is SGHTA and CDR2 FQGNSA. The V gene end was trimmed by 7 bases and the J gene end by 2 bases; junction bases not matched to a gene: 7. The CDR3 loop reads CASKRSGSPYNEQFF. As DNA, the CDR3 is TGTGCCAGCAAAAGGAGCGGGAGCCCCTACAATGAGCAGTTCTTC.

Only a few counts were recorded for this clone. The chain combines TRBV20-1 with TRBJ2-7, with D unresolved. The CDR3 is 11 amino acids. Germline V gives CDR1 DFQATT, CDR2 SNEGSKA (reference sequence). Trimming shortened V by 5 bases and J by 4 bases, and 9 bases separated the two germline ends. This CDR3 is CSAPESYEQYF. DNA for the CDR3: TGCAGTGCTCCGGAGTCATACGAGCAGTACTTC.

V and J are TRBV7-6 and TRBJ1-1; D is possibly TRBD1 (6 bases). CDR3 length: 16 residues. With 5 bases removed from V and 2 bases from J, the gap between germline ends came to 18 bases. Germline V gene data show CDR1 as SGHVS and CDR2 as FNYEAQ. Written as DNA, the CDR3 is TGTGCCAGCAGCAAGCAACAGGGAGTTCGTAACACTGAAGCTTTCTTT. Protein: CASSKQQGVRNTEAFF.

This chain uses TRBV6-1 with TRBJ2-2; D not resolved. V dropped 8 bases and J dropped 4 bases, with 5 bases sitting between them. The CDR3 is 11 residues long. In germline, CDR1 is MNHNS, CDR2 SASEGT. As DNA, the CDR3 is TGTGCCAGCCGGTCCACCGGGGAGCTGTTTTTT. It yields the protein CASRSTGELFF.

CDR3 sequence reads: CASSTFRGTEAFF. In nucleotides, the CDR3 is TGTGCCAGCAGTACCTTCAGGGGAACTGAAGCTTTCTTT. The chain uses TRBV25-1 and TRBJ1-1; possible D gene TRBD1, 6 bases. Germline-derived CDR1 and CDR2 are MGHDK and SYGVNS. Trimming took off 5 bases at V and 5 bases at J, with 12 bases between the two ends. This CDR3 region has 13 residues.

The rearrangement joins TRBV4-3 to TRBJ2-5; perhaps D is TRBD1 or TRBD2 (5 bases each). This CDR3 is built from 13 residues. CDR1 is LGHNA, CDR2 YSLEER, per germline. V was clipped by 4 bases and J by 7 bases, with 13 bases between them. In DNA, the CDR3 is TGCGCCAGCAGCCCCCGAGGGGCGGGGACCCAGTACTTC. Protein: CASSPRGAGTQYF.

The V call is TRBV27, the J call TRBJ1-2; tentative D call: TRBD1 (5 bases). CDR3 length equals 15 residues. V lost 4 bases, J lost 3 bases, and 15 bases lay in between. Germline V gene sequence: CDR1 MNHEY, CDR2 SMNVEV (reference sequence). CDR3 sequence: CASSSIGGVHYGYTF. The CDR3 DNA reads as TGTGCCAGCAGTTCCATCGGGGGGGTCCACTATGGCTACACCTTC.

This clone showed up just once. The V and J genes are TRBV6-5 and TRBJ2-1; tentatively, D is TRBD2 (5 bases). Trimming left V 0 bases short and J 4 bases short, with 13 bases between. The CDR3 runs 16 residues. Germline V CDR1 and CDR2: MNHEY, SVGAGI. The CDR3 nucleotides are TGTGCCAGCAGTTACTCGGCTAGCACCGGATACAATGAGCAGTTCTTC. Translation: CASSYSASTGYNEQFF.

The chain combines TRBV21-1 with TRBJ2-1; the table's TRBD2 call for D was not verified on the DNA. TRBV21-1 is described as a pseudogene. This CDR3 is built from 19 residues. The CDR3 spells CASSKGPRTSGRTDNEQFF. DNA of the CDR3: TGTGCCAGCAGCAAAGGGCCCCGGACTAGCGGGAGGACCGACAATGAGCAGTTCTTC.

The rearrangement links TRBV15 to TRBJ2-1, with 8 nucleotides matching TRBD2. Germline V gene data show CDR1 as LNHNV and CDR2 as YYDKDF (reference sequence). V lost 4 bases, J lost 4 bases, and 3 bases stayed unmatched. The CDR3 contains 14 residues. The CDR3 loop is CATSTGGVYNEQFF. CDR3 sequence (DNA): TGTGCCACCAGCACCGGGGGGGTGTACAATGAGCAGTTCTTC.

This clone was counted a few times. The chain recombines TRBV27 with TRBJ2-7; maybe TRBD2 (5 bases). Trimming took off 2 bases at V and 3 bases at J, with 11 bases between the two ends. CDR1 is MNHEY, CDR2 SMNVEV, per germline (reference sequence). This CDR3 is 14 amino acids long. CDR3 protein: CASSLDGNSYEQYF. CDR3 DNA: TGTGCCAGCAGTTTAGACGGGAATAGCTACGAGCAGTACTTC.

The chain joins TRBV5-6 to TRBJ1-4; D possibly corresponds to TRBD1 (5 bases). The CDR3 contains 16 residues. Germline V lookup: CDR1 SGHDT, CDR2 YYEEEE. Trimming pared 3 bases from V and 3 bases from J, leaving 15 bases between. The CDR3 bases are TGTGCCAGCAGCTCCTCAGGGATCGGGGCTAATGAAAAACTGTTTTTT. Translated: CASSSSGIGANEKLFF.

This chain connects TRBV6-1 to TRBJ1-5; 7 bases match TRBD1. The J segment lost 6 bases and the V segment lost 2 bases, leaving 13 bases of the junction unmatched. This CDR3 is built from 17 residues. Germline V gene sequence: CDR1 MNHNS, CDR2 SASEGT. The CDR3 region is CASSEIQGGLQGQPQHF. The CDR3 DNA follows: TGTGCCAGCAGTGAAATTCAGGGGGGGCTCCAGGGTCAGCCCCAGCATTTT.